This T cell receptor beta chain was sequenced for a study of OX40 agonist ivuxolimab in advanced cancers. V was trimmed by 5 bases and J by 4 bases, leaving 12 bases between them. This CDR3 has 13 amino acids. Germline V gene sequence: CDR1 SGHVS, CDR2 FNYEAQ. Remarks on this clone: The antigen remains undetermined.

Study-level findings and limits: CD4+ and CD8+ blood T cells expanded clonally by week 6 at 0.1 to 3.0 mg/kg.

Only in-frame clones appear in the TCRdb table, and some are missing; sequencing was by immunoSEQ multiplex PCR. The table has about 73,000 clones, more than 85% seen once; the top ten hold approximately 9.3%. The receptor was isolated from an adult with an advanced solid tumor such as melanoma, head and neck, liver or kidney cancer. This sequence joins TRBV7-6 and TRBJ2-7, with unresolved D. This specimen consisted of CD4+ or CD8+ T cells sorted from blood, obtained in a trial of the OX40 agonist ivuxolimab. The CDR3, as DNA: TGTGCCAGCAGCCCGAGTGGTCCTTACGAGCAGTACTTC. Amino acid sequence: CASSPSGPYEQYF.